The 8 T cell receptor beta chains below all came from one sample that was sequenced in a study of T cell responses to AZD1222 COVID-19 vaccine. Assay: immunoSEQ multiplex PCR; the TCRdb copy retains only in-frame clones and omits some. Among tens of thousands of clones listed, roughly 90% were seen once. The sequences come from peripheral blood, collected 28 days after the second AZD1222 dose. The receptor set was obtained from an adult who received the AZD1222 COVID-19 vaccine.

The rearrangement links TRBV2 to TRBJ2-5; 9 bases are a match to TRBD1. This CDR3 contains 14 residues. V shed 6 bases, J shed 5 bases, and the junction held 7 bases outside the gene matches. Germline values: CDR1 SNHLY, CDR2 FYNNEI. CDR3 nucleotides: TGTGCCAGCAGACACAGGGGGCAACGGGAGACCCAGTACTTC. It is translated as CASRHRGQRETQYF. The complete variable domain, with remaining parts taken from reference TRBV2 and TRBJ2-5, reads EPEVTQTPSHQVTQMGQEVILRCVPISNHLYFYWYRQILGQKVEFLVSFYNNEISEKSEIFDDQFSVERPDGSNFTLKIRSTKLEDSAMYFCASRHRGQRETQYFGPGTRLLVL.

The V gene is TRBV7-9, the J gene TRBJ1-3; D is ambiguous. The CDR3 runs 16 residues. The V end lost 6 bases, the J end lost 0 bases, and 15 bases lay between the germline ends. Germline V gene lookup returns CDR1 SEHNR and CDR2 FQNEAQ (reference sequence). The CDR3 is CASRSVQTTSGNTIYF. In DNA, the CDR3 is TGTGCCAGCAGGTCCGTACAGACAACCTCTGGAAACACCATATATTTT.

This rearrangement joins TRBV13 to TRBJ2-1; 8 positions agree with TRBD1. There are 16 residues in the CDR3. With 2 bases clipped from V and 8 bases from J, the junction kept 11 bases outside the gene matches. The V gene's germline CDR1 is PRHDT and CDR2 FYEKMQ (reference sequence). The CDR3 DNA follows: TGTGCCAGCAGCTTAACCCGGACAGGGCCCGGGGATGAGCAGTTCTTC. It yields the protein CASSLTRTGPGDEQFF.

The J gene is TRBJ1-1, the V gene TRBV7-9; D not resolved. V dropped 3 bases and J dropped 2 bases, with 10 bases sitting between them. The CDR3 extends over 14 amino acids. Germline V lookup: CDR1 SEHNR, CDR2 FQNEAQ (reference sequence). CDR3 amino acids: CASSLPQRNTEAFF. The CDR3 bases are TGTGCCAGCAGCTTGCCCCAACGAAACACTGAAGCTTTCTTT.

V gene TRBV7-9 combines with J gene TRBJ1-2, with 8 nucleotides matching TRBD1. CDR3 length equals 16 residues. Trimming at V came to 3 bases and at J to 3 bases, leaving 9 bases not matched to a gene. Germline CDR1 SEHNR, CDR2 FQNEAQ (reference sequence). The CDR3 spells CASSFDGTGGDYGYTF. The CDR3 DNA is TGTGCCAGCAGCTTCGATGGGACAGGAGGGGACTATGGCTACACCTTC.

The chain couples TRBV9 to TRBJ2-1, with 8 bases that match TRBD1. The CDR3 runs 17 residues. The J segment lost 5 bases and the V segment lost 3 bases, leaving 13 bases of the junction unmatched. In germline, CDR1 is SGDLS, CDR2 YYNGEE. The DNA of the CDR3 is TGTGCCAGCAGCGGTGGACAGGGTCACCTCACAGACAATGAGCAGTTCTTC. It yields the protein CASSGGQGHLTDNEQFF.

V and J are TRBV20-1 and TRBJ1-4; D is unresolved. CDR3 length: 14 residues. Deletions cut 3 bases from V and 0 bases from J, with 8 bases between. Germline CDR1 reads DFQATT; CDR2 reads SNEGSKA (reference sequence). The DNA of the CDR3 is TGCAGTGCTAGTTCCAGAACAACTAATGAAAAACTGTTTTTT. Translation: CSASSRTTNEKLFF.

The CDR3 nucleotides are TGTGCCAGCAGTTTATCGGCTAGCGGGGGGCCGCCAGAGACCCAGTACTTC. Translated, it gives CASSLSASGGPPETQYF. The genes are TRBV27 and TRBJ2-5, with 11 bases fitting TRBD2. The CDR3 sequence is 17 residues long. Germline V gives CDR1 MNHEY, CDR2 SMNVEV (reference sequence). V shed 0 bases, J shed 4 bases, and the junction held 7 bases outside the gene matches.